The present TCR beta chain was sequenced within a study of PD-1 blockade in classical Hodgkin lymphoma. Study outcomes and limitations: Prior therapy or disease activity may underlie the repertoire differences, whose causes remain undefined.

The CDR3 has 15 residues. Germline CDR1 reads SGHRS; CDR2 reads YFSETQ. V was shortened by 1 base and J by 3 bases, with 13 bases between the two germline ends. The data were produced by immunoSEQ multiplex PCR, yet TCRdb's version contains in-frame clones alone and is incomplete. Of 5,000 to 6,500 clones listed, around 91% were seen once; the top ten hold roughly an eighth. Worth noting for this clone: Its target is not known.

Time point of the sample: newly diagnosed, previously untreated cHL patient sample. The authors enriched CD8+ T cells from thawed PBMCs via magnetic negative selection. This chain joins TRBV5-1 and TRBJ2-5, with D possibly TRBD2 on 5 matching bases. The specimen sequenced was CD8+ T cells from blood. This clonotype originated in a human donor with classical Hodgkin lymphoma. DNA of the CDR3: TGCGCCAGCAGCTTGCCATTCGACGGGGAAGAGACCCAGTACTTC. Protein sequence: CASSLPFDGEETQYF.